This entry concerns a single TCR beta chain. Its antigen is still unknown. The data originate from a study of regulatory T cells in long-lasting Graves disease. Overall study context: It was over 5 years of antithyroid drugs, with positive TSH receptor antibodies, that meant persistent Graves' disease.

Study-wide results and caveats: Patients with persistent disease shared 2,741 public clonotypes, outpacing the approximately 870 shared by new patients. Persistent disease preferred TRBV28, TRBJ1-2 and TRBJ2-5; new disease, TRBV20-1 and TRBJ2-1. It was peripheral blood alone, not thyroid tissue, that was studied.

Documented time point: persistent/refractory GD, antithyroid drugs over 5 years with positive TRAb. PBMCs provided the RNA from which the TCR library was made. This CDR3 is 15 amino acids long. Germline V gene sequence: CDR1 SGHTA, CDR2 FQGNSA. Trimming left V 2 bases short and J 0 bases short, with 11 bases between. Construction of the TCR beta libraries employed iRepertoire HTBI primers in conjunction with Arm-PCR of CDR3 regions. TCRdb reprocessed the multiplex PCR reads with MiXCR, giving one entry per CDR3 protein. The profile covers about 460,000 distinct CDR3 sequences, with under 25% appearing a single time and around 13% taken by the ten largest.

This TCR came from a female donor with Graves disease. This material consisted of peripheral blood mononuclear cells (PBMCs), taken when the disease was refractory, from a patient treated with antithyroid drugs. The chain employs TRBV7-2 and TRBJ2-7; D tentatively fits TRBD1 or TRBD2 (6 bases each). This CDR3 is CASSLWRGVSYEQYF. The CDR3 coding sequence is TGTGCCAGCAGCTTATGGAGGGGGGTCTCCTACGAGCAGTACTTC.